This T cell receptor beta chain appears in the sequencing data of a study of cytomegalovirus exposure and HLA in healthy donors. Across the study: Earlier work reported roughly 120 million unique TCR beta sequences from roughly 180 million T cells. Most donors, less than 85% of 398 genotyped, fell in the Caucasian-associated ancestry cluster.

The CDR3 consists of 14 residues. Unmatched junction bases numbered 5, after V lost 7 bases and J lost 4 bases. Germline V gene sequence: CDR1 MNHEY, CDR2 SVGAGI. Primers for the PCR totalled 60 Vbeta and 13 Jbeta. Only in-frame clones appear in the TCRdb table, and some are missing; sequencing was by immunoSEQ multiplex PCR. The repertoire has 200,000 to 250,000 clones, almost 70% of them found once; the top ten carry about 2.5%. The V and J genes are TRBV6-5 and TRBJ2-1; TRBD1 aligns across 9 bases. The TCR was taken from a man aged 40-49 years in good health and CMV-seropositive. Sequencing was carried out using PBMCs. Written as DNA, the CDR3 is TGTGCCAGCAACCGACAGGGGGTGTACAATGAGCAGTTCTTC. Its protein product is CASNRQGVYNEQFF.